This T cell receptor beta chain was sequenced during a study of cytomegalovirus exposure and HLA in healthy donors. Study results and limitations: The study listed 164 cytomegalovirus-associated TCR beta chains. Many donors carried some public TCRs, although rarity characterized most TCR sequences.

CDR1 is SGHRS, CDR2 YFSETQ, per germline. The V segment lost 0 bases and the J segment 4 bases; nucleotides outside the gene matches: 2. The CDR3 totals 15 residues. These donors were members of the roughly 120-subject validation cohort, a group separate from the roughly 700-subject first cohort. TCRdb's copy holds only in-frame clones and misses some; the assay was immunoSEQ multiplex PCR. The sample contains some 150,000 clones, approximately 87% of which appear only once. The count of this clone is one. Its antigen remains unidentified. This clonotype was obtained from a woman in her twenties or thirties in good health and CMV-seronegative. The chain is built from TRBV5-1 and TRBJ2-1, with TRBD1 matching 9 bases. The sequencing sample was made of PBMCs. The CDR3 nucleotides are TGCGCCAGCAGCTTGGAACAGGGGGCATACAATGAGCAGTTCTTC. Translated: CASSLEQGAYNEQFF.